This TCR beta chain was retrieved from a study of a mutant IDH1 vaccine in newly diagnosed glioma (dated by TCRdb to the early 2020s). For context, the study as a whole: Vaccination was initiated 4-6 weeks after radiotherapy alone, or concurrently with temozolomide cycles in the chemotherapy-containing groups. The week-35 safety follow-up took place at visit V12, and the week-47 end of study took place at visit V13. Longitudinal TCRB deep sequencing was performed for fewer than 30 treated patients wherever samples were available for exploratory analyses. Prior to enrollment, standard therapy consisting of radiotherapy alone, temozolomide alone, or radiochemotherapy with temozolomide had been administered to patients, with the combination being received by most patients. Of the roughly 32 treated patients, approximately 62% were male and approximately 40% were female, and a mean age of roughly 37 years was recorded. Peripheral blood samples were drawn at six visits, namely V03 (baseline), V05, V07, V10, V12 and V13. Overall results and qualifications from the work: Selection of PBMC samples for TCRB deep sequencing was based on availability. It was noted by the authors that analyses of patient blood samples could not be reproduced owing to sample limitations. Changes in the top peripheral T cell clonotypes picked up by TCRB sequencing did not appear to be linked to pseudoprogression. Vaccine-induced immune responses across multiple MHC alleles were detected in 90% to 95% of patients.

Turning to this clone: Its cognate antigen has yet to be identified. No clone much larger than this one lies a single base away; base qualities are absent.

V loses 7 bases, J loses 0 bases, and the germline ends lie 25 bases apart. Including the terminal cysteine and phenylalanine, the CDR3 comprises 18 residues. Only the CDR3 region is kept as DNA, spanning 54 bases read in frame from base 1. In the germline V gene, CDR1 corresponds to MDHEN and CDR2 to SYDVKM. This sample's time point label indicates: week 35, safety follow-up. A 20-mer mutant IDH1 peptide at 300 micrograms in Montanide made up each vaccine dose, which was injected subcutaneously together with topical imiquimod. Eight vaccinations were administered to patients in weeks 1, 3, 5, 7, 11, 15, 19 and 23, corresponding to visits V03 through V10. All donors had newly diagnosed IDH1-mutant astrocytomas of WHO grade 3 or 4 that showed loss of nuclear ATRX. The samples were drawn from NOA16, a multicentre, single-arm, open-label phase I trial in Germany that tested a mutant IDH1 peptide vaccine in humans for the first time. Genomic DNA for TCRB sequencing was extracted from EDTA blood using the DNeasy Blood and Tissue Kit.

Receptor libraries were prepared by the immunoSEQ multiplex PCR assay. Rearranged TCR beta chain sequences were amplified using the hsTCRB Kit according to the manufacturer's protocol. An Illumina MiSeq was used to sequence the TCRB libraries. In the original analysis: Demultiplexing, trimming and gene mapping were performed with the kit vendor's proprietary platform. Here the immuneACCESS table is served through TCRdb, limited to in-frame sequences with V and J called. Missing clones are a known gap in these copies; in checked studies unresolved V genes cover under half, and the rest lacks a known reason. D and trimming were read from the DNA, whereas the V and J calls and clone size are those reported in that table. The sample has about 64,000 clones on record, around 74% of them singletons. The ten top clones hold about 4.9% of the sample.

The chain was built from TRBV28 and TRBJ2-7, and possibly TRBD2, on 6 matching bases. The TCR sequence derives from a man aged 50-60 years with glioma. This material consisted of PBMCs, taken from a glioma patient whose treatment included an IDH1 peptide vaccine. CDR3 protein: CASTPLGQGGVSSYEQYF. In nucleotides, the sequence is TGTGCCAGCACACCCCTGGGGCAGGGAGGCGTCAGCTCCTACGAGCAGTACTTC.